The clone carrying this T cell receptor (beta chain) was seen only a few times. The TCR library was built from RNA with a 3' RACE protocol and unique molecular identifiers. Using its own MiXCR run on the 3' RACE reads, TCRdb lists one record per CDR3 protein. The data show more than 40,000 distinct CDR3 sequences, around 4.5% seen once. Specified treatment: PENTA 11 planned treatment interruption arm or continuous ART arm. The source of the sample is a study of HIV-infected children after antiretroviral therapy interruption. This clonotype was sampled from a pool of human donors with HIV. The specimen comprised CD45RA+ CD4+ T cells from PBMCs, pooled from several time points, sampled from a donor given antiretroviral therapy, either interrupted or continuous. Subset here: naive CD4+ CD45RA+ CD45RO- T cells.

This CDR3 is CASTRDSRRYEQYF. The CDR3 DNA is TGTGCCAGCACCCGGGACTCCCGACGGTACGAGCAGTACTTC. The chain is built from TRBV12-3 or TRBV12-4 and TRBJ2-7; D might be TRBD2 (6 bases). The CDR3 contains 14 residues. V shed 7 bases and J shed 4 bases, with 17 bases lying between them.